The sequence of this T cell receptor beta chain was determined in a study of blood T cells in healthy people across ages. Looked up from germline, CDR1 is LGHDT and CDR2 is YNNKEL (reference sequence). The CDR3 spans 13 residues. Together with a sample-barcoded 5' primer, a J-beta primer mix was included in a second PCR lasting roughly 6 to 12 cycles. Template switching added a 12-random-nucleotide identifier to every cDNA molecule. Every sample produced at least 2.5 million CDR3-containing paired-end reads. MiXCR was run by TCRdb on the 5' RACE reads, yielding one entry per CDR3 protein. This repertoire shows 550,000 to 750,000 distinct CDR3 sequences, 20% to 25% found once; its top ten account for around 3.4%. This clonotype was seen many times. The antigen remains undetermined. One junction end disagrees with the germline gene, perhaps due to a read error. Study-level findings and limits: TCR beta diversity, measured per million T cells, fell in a roughly linear way with age.

The gene calls are TRBV3-1 and TRBJ2-3; D is perhaps TRBD2 (5 bases). The clonotype comes from a man in his 70s in good health. The sequencing input was blood. CDR3 protein: CASSRTRTDTQYF. The CDR3 DNA sequence: TGCGCCAGCAGCCGGACTCGAACAGATACGCAGTATTTT.